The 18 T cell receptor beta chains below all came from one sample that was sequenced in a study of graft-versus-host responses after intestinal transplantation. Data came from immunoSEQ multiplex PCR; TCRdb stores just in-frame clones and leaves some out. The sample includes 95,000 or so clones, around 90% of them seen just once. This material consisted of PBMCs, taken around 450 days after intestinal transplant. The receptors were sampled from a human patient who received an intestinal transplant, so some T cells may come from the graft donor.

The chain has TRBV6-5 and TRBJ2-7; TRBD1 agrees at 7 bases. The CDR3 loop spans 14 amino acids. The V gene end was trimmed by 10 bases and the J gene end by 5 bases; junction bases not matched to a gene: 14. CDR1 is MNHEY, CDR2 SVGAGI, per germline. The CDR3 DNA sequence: TGTGCCACCCACCTCACAGGGGCCCCCAACGAGCAGTACTTC. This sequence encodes CATHLTGAPNEQYF.

The CDR3 sequence is CASSLGGPGELFF. CDR3 bases: TGCGCCAGCAGCTTGGGAGGGCCCGGGGAGCTGTTTTTT. This sequence joins TRBV5-1 and TRBJ2-2; possible D gene TRBD2, 5 bases. Deletions cut 0 bases from V and 6 bases from J, with 6 bases between. Germline V lookup: CDR1 SGHRS, CDR2 YFSETQ. CDR3 size: 13 residues.

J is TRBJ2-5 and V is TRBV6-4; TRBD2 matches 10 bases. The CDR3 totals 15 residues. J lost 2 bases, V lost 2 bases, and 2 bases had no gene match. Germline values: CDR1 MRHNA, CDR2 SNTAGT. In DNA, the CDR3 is TGTGCCAGCAGTGACGGAGCGGGGGGGCAAGAGACCCAGTACTTC. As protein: CASSDGAGGQETQYF.

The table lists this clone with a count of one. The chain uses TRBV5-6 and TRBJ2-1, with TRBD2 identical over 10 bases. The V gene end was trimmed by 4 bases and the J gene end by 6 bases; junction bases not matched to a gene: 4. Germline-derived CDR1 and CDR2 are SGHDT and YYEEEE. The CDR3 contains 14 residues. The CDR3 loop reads CASSTRLAGNEQFF. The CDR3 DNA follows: TGTGCCAGCAGCACCAGACTAGCGGGCAATGAGCAGTTCTTC.

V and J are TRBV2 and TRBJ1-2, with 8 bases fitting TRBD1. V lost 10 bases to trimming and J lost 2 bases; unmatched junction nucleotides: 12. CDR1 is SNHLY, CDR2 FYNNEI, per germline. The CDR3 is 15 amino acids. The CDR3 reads CATPPGDRLNYGYTF. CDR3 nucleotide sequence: TGTGCCACCCCCCCCGGGGACAGGCTGAACTATGGCTACACCTTC.

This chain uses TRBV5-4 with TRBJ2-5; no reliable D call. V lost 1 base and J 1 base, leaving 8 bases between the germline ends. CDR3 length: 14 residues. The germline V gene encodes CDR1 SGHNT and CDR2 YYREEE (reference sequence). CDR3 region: CASSLWNSQETQYF. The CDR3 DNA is TGTGCCAGCAGCTTGTGGAATTCCCAAGAGACCCAGTACTTC.

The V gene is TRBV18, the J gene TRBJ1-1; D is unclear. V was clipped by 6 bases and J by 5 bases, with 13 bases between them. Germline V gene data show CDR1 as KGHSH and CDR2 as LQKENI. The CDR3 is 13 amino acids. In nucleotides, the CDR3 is TGTGCCAGCTCCCAGGCCCCGGAAACTGAAGCTTTCTTT. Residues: CASSQAPETEAFF.

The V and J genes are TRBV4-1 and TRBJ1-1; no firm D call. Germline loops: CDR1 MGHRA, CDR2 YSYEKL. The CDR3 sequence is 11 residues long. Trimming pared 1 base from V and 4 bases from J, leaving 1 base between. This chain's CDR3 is CASSQGTEAFF. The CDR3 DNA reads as TGCGCCAGCAGCCAAGGCACTGAAGCTTTCTTT.

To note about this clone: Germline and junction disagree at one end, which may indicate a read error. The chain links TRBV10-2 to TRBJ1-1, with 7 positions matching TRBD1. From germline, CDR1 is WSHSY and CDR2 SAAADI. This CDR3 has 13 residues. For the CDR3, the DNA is TGCGCCAGCGGTGACAGGGAGAGCACTGAAGCTTTCTTT. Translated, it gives CASGDRESTEAFF.

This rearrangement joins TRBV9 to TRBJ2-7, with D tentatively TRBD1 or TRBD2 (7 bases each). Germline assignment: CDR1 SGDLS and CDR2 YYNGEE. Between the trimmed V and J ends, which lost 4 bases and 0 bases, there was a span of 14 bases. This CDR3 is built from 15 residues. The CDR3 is CASSTSGDSSYEQYF. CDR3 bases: TGTGCCAGCAGCACGAGCGGGGACAGCTCCTACGAGCAGTACTTC.

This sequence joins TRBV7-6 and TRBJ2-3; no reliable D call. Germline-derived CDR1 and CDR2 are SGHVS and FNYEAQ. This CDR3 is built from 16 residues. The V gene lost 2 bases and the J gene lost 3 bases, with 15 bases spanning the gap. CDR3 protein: CASSLSYSLSTDTQYF. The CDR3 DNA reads TGTGCCAGCAGCTTATCATACAGTCTGTCTACAGATACGCAGTATTTT. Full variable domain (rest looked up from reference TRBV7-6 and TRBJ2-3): GAGVSQSPRYKVTKRGQDVALRCDPISGHVSLYWYRQALGQGPEFLTYFNYEAQQDKSGLPNDRFSAERPEGSISTLTIQRTEQRDSAMYRCASSLSYSLSTDTQYFGPGTRLTVL.

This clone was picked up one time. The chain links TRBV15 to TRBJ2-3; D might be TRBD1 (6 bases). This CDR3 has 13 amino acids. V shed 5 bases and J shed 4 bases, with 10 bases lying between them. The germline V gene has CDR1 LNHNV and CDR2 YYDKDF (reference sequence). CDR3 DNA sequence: TGTGCCACCAGCGAACGACAGGCAGATACGCAGTATTTT. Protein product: CATSERQADTQYF.

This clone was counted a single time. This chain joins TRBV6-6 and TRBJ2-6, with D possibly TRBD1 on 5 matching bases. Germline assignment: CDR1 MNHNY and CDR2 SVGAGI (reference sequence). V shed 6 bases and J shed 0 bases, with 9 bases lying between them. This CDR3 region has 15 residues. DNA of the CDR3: TGTGCCAGCAGCCAGGGCCGCTCTGGGGCCAACGTCCTGACTTTC. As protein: CASSQGRSGANVLTF.

As DNA, the CDR3 is TGTGCCAGCAGCCCAGACAGGGAGGGCGAGCAGTACTTC. It codes for CASSPDREGEQYF. The chain employs TRBV13 and TRBJ2-7, with D perhaps being TRBD1 or TRBD2 (7 bases each). The CDR3 extends over 13 amino acids. V was shortened by 5 bases and J by 6 bases, with 14 bases between the two germline ends. Germline V CDR1 and CDR2: PRHDT, FYEKMQ (reference sequence).

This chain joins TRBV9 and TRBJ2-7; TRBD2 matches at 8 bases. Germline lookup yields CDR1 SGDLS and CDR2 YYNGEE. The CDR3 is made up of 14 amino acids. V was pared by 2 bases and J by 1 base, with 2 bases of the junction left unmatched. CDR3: CASSVGTRSYEQYF. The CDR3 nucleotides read TGTGCCAGCAGCGTCGGGACTAGATCCTACGAGCAGTACTTC.

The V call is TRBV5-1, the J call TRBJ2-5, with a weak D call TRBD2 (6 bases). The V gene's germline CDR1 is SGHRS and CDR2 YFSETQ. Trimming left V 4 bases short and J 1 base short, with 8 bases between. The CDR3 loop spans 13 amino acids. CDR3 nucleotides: TGCGCCAGCAGCCAAGCGGGCCAAGAGACCCAGTACTTC. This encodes CASSQAGQETQYF.

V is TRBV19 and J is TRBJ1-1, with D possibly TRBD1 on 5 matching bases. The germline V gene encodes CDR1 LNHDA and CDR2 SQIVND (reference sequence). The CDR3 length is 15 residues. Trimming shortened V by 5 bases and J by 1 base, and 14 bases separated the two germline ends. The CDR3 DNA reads TGTGCCAGTAGTGGGTGGGACGGACAGAACACTGAAGCTTTCTTT. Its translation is CASSGWDGQNTEAFF.

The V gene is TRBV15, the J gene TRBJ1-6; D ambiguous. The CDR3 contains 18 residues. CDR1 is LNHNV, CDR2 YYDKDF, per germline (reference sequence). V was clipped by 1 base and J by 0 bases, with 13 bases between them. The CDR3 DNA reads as TGTGCCACCAGCAGAGGAGGACGCCTGAGCTCCTATAATTCACCCCTCCACTTT. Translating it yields CATSRGGRLSSYNSPLHF.